This T cell receptor (beta chain) appears in the sequencing data of a study of OX40 agonist ivuxolimab in advanced cancers. The wider study: Every 2 weeks, patients got intravenous ivuxolimab at one of six dose levels (0.01-10 mg/kg). Three patients, one with hepatocellular carcinoma and two with cutaneous melanoma, achieved partial responses.

Germline V gene sequence: CDR1 SGHNT, CDR2 YYREEE (reference sequence). The CDR3 length is 16 residues. General study points: In the expanded peripheral T cells, antigen specificity was never determined. By week 6 at 0.1 to 3.0 mg/kg, blood CD4+ and CD8+ T cells had expanded clonally.

Data came from immunoSEQ multiplex PCR; TCRdb stores just in-frame clones and leaves some out. The sample lists about 46,000 clones, around 91% seen once, with 10% to 15% in the top ten. With regard to this clone: Its antigen is as yet unknown. Relative to the germline gene, one junction end is altered; a read error may explain this.

The chain has TRBV5-4 and TRBJ2-2; tentative D call: TRBD2 (6 bases). The TCR sequence derives from an adult with an advanced solid tumor such as melanoma, head and neck, liver or kidney cancer. The sample was CD4+ or CD8+ T cells sorted from blood, taken in a trial of the OX40 agonist ivuxolimab. Here the CDR3 reads CAGSVPGLALGGELFF. DNA for the CDR3: TGTGCCGGCAGCGTACCGGGACTCGCCCTGGGCGGGGAGCTGTTTTTT.